Sequencing of this TCR beta chain was carried out in a study of T cells in Graves' hyperthyroidism and ophthalmopathy. At the level of the study: Upon initial diagnosis and before any treatment, peripheral blood was collected.

This clonotype appeared a single time. The antigen is not known. Ophthalmopathy cases met thresholds of Clinical Activity Score at least 3, NOSPECS grade at least 4 and duration under 3 months. TCR beta CDR3 regions were amplified from RNA transcripts. The HTBI primer set served for first-round RT-PCR of the TCR CDR3. MiXCR was run by TCRdb on the multiplex PCR reads, yielding one entry per CDR3 protein. The table has 200,000 to 250,000 distinct CDR3 sequences, 16% seen once. V was clipped by 2 bases and J by 1 base; unmatched bases: 17. The length of the CDR3 is 19 residues. Per the germline V gene, CDR1 is SGHRS and CDR2 is YFSETQ. Notes on the study in general: Researchers report that a 13 V-J model separated ophthalmopathy from stable hyperthyroidism. Most expanded thyroid clonotypes above 0.001 recurred in blood.

The chain carries TRBV5-1 and TRBJ1-1, with 7 bases lining up with TRBD1. Sequencing was carried out using blood. The sequence came from a woman between 18 and 29 years old with Graves' ophthalmopathy. The CDR3 nucleotides read TGCGCCAGCAGCTTTTTGTTACGGGCTCTGGGACAGTCGAACACTGAAGCTTTCTTT. Translating it yields CASSFLLRALGQSNTEAFF.